This TCR beta chain is drawn from a study of CD8+ T cells in alopecia areata (dated by TCRdb to the late 2010s). Background for the entire study: The study used high-throughput TCRbeta sequencing to examine T cell clonal expansion in alopecia areata, in both the C3H/HeJ mouse model and human patients. In humans, TCRbeta sequencing was performed on scalp tissue and on sorted CD4+ and CD8+ peripheral blood T cells from healthy controls and from patients with patchy or totalis/universalis alopecia areata. Scalp clonality was compared among normal scalp (n=4), patchy alopecia areata scalp (n=8), and alopecia totalis/universalis scalp (n=8). RNA was extracted with the PAXgene miRNA kit for fixed scalp, the miRNeasy kit for PBMCs, and the RNeasy kit for mouse skin. TCRbeta CDR3 regions were amplified by immunoSEQ multiplex PCR with 35 Vbeta forward and 13 Jbeta reverse primers.

The protocol used for the library was the immunoSEQ multiplex PCR assay. RNA was extracted from all samples and reverse transcribed into cDNA as template for TCR sequencing. SuperScript III was used to make first-strand cDNA, primed with a 2:1 mix of oligo-dT and random hexamers. A synthetic immune receptor repertoire was used to measure amplification bias, and any remaining bias was corrected computationally. Under the source paper's analysis protocol: Raw reads were preprocessed for error removal, and CDR3 was defined according to IMGT conventions as running from the conserved cysteine to phenylalanine. Clonality was computed by normalizing Shannon entropy by log2 of the number of productive unique TCRs and subtracting the result from 1. CD4 or CD8 identity of scalp clones was inferred by cross-referencing scalp TCRbeta sequences with sorted blood CD4 and CD8 repertoires. The immuneACCESS repertoire file appears here via TCRdb, limited to in-frame rearrangements. These files lack a portion of the clones; in checked studies, under half of the deficit traces to unresolved V genes, and the cause of the others is not known. V, J and clone size derive from that table, while D and trimming were established from the DNA sequence. Across this sample there are approximately 150,000 clones, with 55% seen only once. About 4.5% of the sample lies in the top ten.

PBMCs were isolated by density centrifugation and stained for CD3, CD4 and CD8, and CD4+ and CD8+ T cells were sorted on a FACSAria. Scalp biopsies and blood samples were provided by unaffected controls. Note on this clone: Its antigen remains unidentified. Base quality data are lacking; no much larger clone is found one base away.

General findings and caveats noted by the study authors: Lesional scalp, especially in alopecia totalis/universalis, showed higher clonality and more expanded CD8+ clones than normal scalp, suggesting antigenic drive. Shared TCR sequences between patients were less evident than in mice, which may be partly attributable to HLA diversity in the patient population. Unlike mouse skin, which is dominated by gammadelta T cells, normal human skin has resident alphabeta T cells that are also sequenced, and this complicates analysis of the scalp TCR repertoire.

The CDR3, from cysteine to phenylalanine, totals 13 residues. Only CDR3 DNA is held: 39 bases, read in frame from base 1. Clipping removes 2 bases from V and 1 base from J, with 1 as the unmatched junction base count. Based on the germline V gene (reference sequence), the CDR1 and CDR2 sequences are GTSNPN and SVGIG. The rearranged chain carries TRBV30 and TRBJ1-1; 7 bases in the junction line up with TRBD1. The sequence was collected from a human donor in good health. Material for sequencing was CD4+ T cells sorted from blood. CDR3 protein: CAWSPGGNTEAFF. In nucleotides, the sequence is TGTGCCTGGAGTCCAGGGGGGAACACTGAAGCTTTCTTT.